This T cell receptor beta chain came from a study of regulatory T cells (dated by TCRdb to 2016 to 2019). About the full investigation: T-cell receptor beta repertoires of sorted regulatory, conventional CD4+ and CD8+ T cells were compared between CD3G-deficient patients and healthy controls.

Overall study outcomes, separate from this receptor: Conventional CD4+ T cells from CD3G-deficient patients were enriched for hydrophobic residues at CDR3 positions 6 and 7, suggesting more self-reactive specificities. Restricted unique TRB V-J pairs and skewed V and J gene usage were observed in patient repertoires, most markedly in regulatory T cells.

Based on its abundance in the sample, this clone is medium-sized (0.01 to 0.1%). Its antigen remains undetermined. No much larger clone is present one base from it, and per-base qualities are unavailable. At the junction V is shortened by 3 bases and J by 10 bases, with 12 bases in between. The CDR3 starts with the cysteine, ends with the phenylalanine, and has 12 residues. The only DNA kept is the CDR3, 36 bases in frame from the first base. In the germline V gene, CDR1 corresponds to KGHSH and CDR2 to LQKENI. Every CD3G-deficient patient showed evidence of autoimmunity, and the autoimmunity was more severe in two of the patients. Patients ranged from 2 to 39 years of age at testing and had reduced naive and increased memory CD4+ and CD8+ T-cell proportions. CD4+ cells were FACS-sorted into CD25-high CD127-low regulatory T cells and CD25-low CD127-high conventional CD4+ T cells. A handful of individuals with CD3G deficiency made up the patient group. An international network of physicians spanning the United States, Europe and Asia provided the patient samples and clinical data. Peripheral blood mononuclear cells were isolated by Ficoll density separation.

The multiplex PCR relied on 52 forward TRBV primers and 13 reverse TRBJ primers, and amplification bias was corrected through assay-based and computational methods. Rearranged TRB loci were amplified from genomic DNA by multiplex PCR within the immunoSEQ assay. TRB amplicons were sequenced using an Illumina HiSeq platform. Per the original workflow: Raw sequences were error-filtered and aligned to reference gene sequences by custom algorithms, then analyzed with the immunoSEQ online tools. The frequencies of productive and nonproductive TRB rearrangements were evaluated among unique sequences as well as among total sequences. The likelihood of self-reactivity was estimated by examining two features, hydrophobicity and amino acid composition, of TRB CDR3 positions 6 and 7. Groups were compared by t tests, Mann-Whitney tests or two-way ANOVA performed in Prism software. The source is immuneACCESS, and TCRdb retained only in-frame sequences with V and J called. Part of the clones is not carried over; for the studies checked, unresolved V genes explain less than half of this, and the remainder is unexplained. V, J and clone size are those of that table, while D and trimming were read from the DNA. The sample yields 30,000 to 40,000 clones; approximately 91% were counted once. The ten largest clonotypes hold about 2.4% of the sample.

Sequences were obtained from conventional CD4+ T cells sorted from blood. The chain is made from TRBV18 and TRBJ1-1; TRBD1 is a weak D gene call, 6 bases matching. The receptor's source is a person under 35 with CD3G deficiency. The DNA is TGTGCCAGCTCACCGGACGGGGGGGCAGCTTTCTTT. The translation is CASSPDGGAAFF.